Detailed here is one TCR beta chain. J lost 0 bases, V lost 3 bases, and 7 bases had no gene match. Germline CDR1 reads MDHEN; CDR2 reads SYDVKM. This CDR3 is 16 amino acids long. Here immunoSEQ multiplex PCR was the method, and the copy in TCRdb shows in-frame clones only, minus some. The data contain under 100,000 clones, 90% to 95% of them singletons. The record originates from a study of technical replicates of blood from several donors. The receptor comes from a human donor in good health. The sample consisted of T cells isolated from PBMCs. This rearrangement joins TRBV28 to TRBJ2-7; TRBD2 agrees at 8 bases. This chain's CDR3 is CASSFTLAGLSYEQYF. The CDR3 coding sequence is TGTGCCAGCAGTTTCACCCTAGCGGGCCTCTCCTACGAGCAGTACTTC.